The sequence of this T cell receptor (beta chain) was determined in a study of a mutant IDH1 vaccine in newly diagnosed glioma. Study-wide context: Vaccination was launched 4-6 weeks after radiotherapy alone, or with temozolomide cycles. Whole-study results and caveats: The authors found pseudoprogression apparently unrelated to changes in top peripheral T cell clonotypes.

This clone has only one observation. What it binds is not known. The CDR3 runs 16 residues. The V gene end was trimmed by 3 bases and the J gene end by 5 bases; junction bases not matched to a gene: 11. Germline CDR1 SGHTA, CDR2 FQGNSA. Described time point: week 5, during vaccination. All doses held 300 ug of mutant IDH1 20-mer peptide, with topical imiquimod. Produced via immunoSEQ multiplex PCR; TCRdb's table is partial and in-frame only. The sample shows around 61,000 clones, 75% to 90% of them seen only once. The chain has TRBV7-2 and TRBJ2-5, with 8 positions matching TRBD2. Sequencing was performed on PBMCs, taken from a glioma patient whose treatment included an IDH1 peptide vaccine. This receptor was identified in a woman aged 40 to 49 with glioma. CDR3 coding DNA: TGTGCCAGCAGCTTTGCCGGGAGGGCCTCGGGGGAGACCCAGTACTTC. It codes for CASSFAGRASGETQYF.